Listed below are T cell receptor beta chains from one sample, sequenced in a study of blood T cell repertoires in COVID-19. The method was immunoSEQ multiplex PCR; TCRdb's version includes in-frame clones alone and lacks a portion of them. The sample shows more than 100,000 clones, 80% to 90% of them seen only once. Sequencing input: peripheral blood. The receptor set was obtained from a woman in her 50s with active or convalescent COVID-19. The conserved cysteine and the conserved F or W are not part of the CDR3 here. Fields, in order: J gene, V gene, CDR3 protein.

TRBJ2-7	TRBV29-1	SVQTGEDEQY
TRBJ2-1	TRBV6-6	ASSYNRDRVYNEQF
TRBJ2-3	TRBV25-1	ASSQSGGLGDTQY
TRBJ2-1	TRBV4-1	ASSQDQTGGSYNEQF
TRBJ1-2	TRBV3-1/TRBV3-2	ASSQGRTVHYGYT
TRBJ2-7	TRBV2	ASSLRQGAGEQY
TRBJ2-3	TRBV7-2	ASSRLAVLSLDTQY
TRBJ1-5	TRBV28	ASSFSTNQPQH
TRBJ1-2	TRBV12-5	ASGLVGTGTRYGYT
TRBJ1-2	TRBV11-3	ASSQNRQGHGYT
TRBJ2-7	TRBV14	ASSQVVPYYEQY
TRBJ1-1	TRBV18	ASSPTGQGSAF
TRBJ1-1	TRBV7-3	ASSSEGGRTEAF
TRBJ1-2	TRBV5-6	ASSLGQKAYGYT
TRBJ2-1	TRBV28	ASSPRGRGLNEQF
TRBJ2-2	TRBV21-1	ASSRPTRGTGELF
TRBJ2-1	TRBV6-5	ASRTRQGLFNEQF
TRBJ1-5	TRBV6-2/TRBV6-3	ASSWGYNQPQH
TRBJ2-7	TRBV30	ATQRTSGVSYEQY
TRBJ2-7	TRBV28	ASGGGPSSYEQY